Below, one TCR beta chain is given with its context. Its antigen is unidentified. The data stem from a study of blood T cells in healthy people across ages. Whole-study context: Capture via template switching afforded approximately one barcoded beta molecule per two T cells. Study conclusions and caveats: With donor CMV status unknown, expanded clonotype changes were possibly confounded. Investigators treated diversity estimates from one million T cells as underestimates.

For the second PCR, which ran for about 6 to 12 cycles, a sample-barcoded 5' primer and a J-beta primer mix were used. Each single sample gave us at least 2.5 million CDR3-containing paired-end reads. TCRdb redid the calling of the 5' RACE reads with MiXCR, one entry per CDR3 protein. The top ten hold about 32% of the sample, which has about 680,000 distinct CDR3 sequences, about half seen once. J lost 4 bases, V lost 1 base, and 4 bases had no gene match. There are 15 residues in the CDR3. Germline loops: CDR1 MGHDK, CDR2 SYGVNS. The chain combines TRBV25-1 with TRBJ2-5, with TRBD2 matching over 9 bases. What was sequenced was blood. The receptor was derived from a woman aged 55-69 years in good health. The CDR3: CASSELGGGAETQYF. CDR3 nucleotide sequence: TGTGCCAGCAGTGAATTGGGCGGGGGGGCAGAGACCCAGTACTTC.